This T cell receptor (beta chain) was observed in a study of human T cells and chemical hapten exposure. Study-wide results and caveats: While controls formed fewer of them, expanded TCRs formed significantly more large CDR3 similarity clusters.

This clonotype was recorded at least ten times. Its antigen remains unidentified. Under the authors' procedure: Sample TCR totals centred on a median of about 100,000, ranging roughly 20,000 to 690,600. TCRdb passed the RACE reads through MiXCR, listing each CDR3 protein once. The V and J calls, along with clone size, are taken from TCRdb and not from the paper's own processing. The sample has 75,000 to 95,000 distinct CDR3 sequences, roughly 12% seen once; the top ten hold 3.5% to 4.5%. V was shortened by 0 bases and J by 6 bases, with 14 bases between the two germline ends. The CDR3 runs 15 residues. Germline V lookup: CDR1 LGHDT, CDR2 YNNKEL (reference sequence). Time point indicated: patch test 1, 2 weeks after DPC sensitization. Treatment reported: therapeutic diphenylcyclopropenone sensitization with weekly scalp DPC.

The input for sequencing was whole blood, taken in connection with sensitization to the hapten diphenylcyclopropenone (DPC). The sequence came from an older woman with alopecia areata. Some clones in this sample may be carry-over from other donors' samples. This rearrangement joins TRBV3-1 to TRBJ1-1; TRBD1 is a possible D gene (5 bases). CDR3 bases: TGTGCCAGCAGCCAAGAGAGGCAGGGAGCCCCTGAAGCTTTCTTT. As protein: CASSQERQGAPEAFF.